A selection of T cell receptor beta chains follows, all from one sample in a study of CD8+ T cells in alopecia areata. Profiled with immunoSEQ multiplex PCR; TCRdb holds only in-frame clones, not every one. The sample includes around 98,000 clones, roughly 47% of them seen just once. Sequencing input: CD4+ T cells sorted from blood. These TCRs come from a human donor with alopecia areata. Each CDR3 is given with its conserved first and last residue. The order of the fields is V gene, J gene, D gene, clone size, CDR3 protein, CDR3 DNA. A D gene is named only where the DNA matches it firmly. Clone size is not always given. Where it is, it says once, few, many or a class for expanded clones.

>TRBV2|TRBJ1-4|NA|NA
CASRPGQQNEKLFF
TGTGCCAGCAGGCCTGGACAGCAGAATGAAAAACTGTTTTTT
>TRBV29-1|TRBJ2-5|NA|NA
CSVGETGETQYF
TGCAGCGTGGGGGAGACGGGGGAGACCCAGTACTTC
>TRBV6-1|TRBJ2-5|NA|few
CASGAGVETQYF
TGTGCCAGCGGGGCAGGGGTGGAGACCCAGTACTTC
>TRBV7-9|TRBJ2-1|TRBD2|few
CASSLGLAGGNEQFF
TGTGCCAGCAGCTTAGGACTAGCGGGAGGCAATGAGCAGTTCTTC
>TRBV30|TRBJ2-1|NA|NA
CAWSDEVWIEQFF
TGTGCCTGGAGTGACGAGGTATGGATTGAGCAGTTCTTC
>TRBV5-1|TRBJ2-1|NA|NA
CASSLLGLDEQFF
TGCGCCAGCAGCTTGCTAGGTCTAGATGAGCAGTTCTTC
>TRBV29-1|TRBJ2-7|TRBD1|once
CSVVPGQGPPYEQYF
TGCAGCGTTGTACCGGGACAGGGTCCTCCCTACGAGCAGTACTTC
>TRBV29-1|TRBJ2-7|NA|few
CSVESDSSYEQYF
TGCAGCGTTGAATCGGACAGTTCCTACGAGCAGTACTTC
>TRBV7-2|TRBJ2-3|NA|NA
CASCRWQGTDTQYF
TGTGCCAGCTGTAGGTGGCAGGGCACAGATACGCAGTATTTT
>TRBV4-1|TRBJ2-1|NA|few
CASSQVYRDPSYNEQFF
TGCGCCAGCAGCCAAGTTTATCGGGACCCTTCCTACAATGAGCAGTTCTTC
>TRBV30|TRBJ2-1|TRBD2|few
CAWRGTSTQGGQFF
TGTGCCTGGAGAGGGACTAGCACCCAAGGGGGGCAGTTCTTC
>TRBV28|TRBJ2-1|NA|few
CASSPSLLRDEQFF
TGTGCCAGCAGCCCTAGTCTTCTAAGGGATGAGCAGTTCTTC
>TRBV28|TRBJ2-5|TRBD1|few
CASSYRFTGVGETQYF
TGTGCCAGCAGTTACCGCTTCACAGGGGTGGGAGAGACCCAGTACTTC
>TRBV18|TRBJ2-5|NA|NA
CASSPLKTSYYQETQYF
TGTGCCAGCTCACCACTGAAAACTAGCTATTACCAAGAGACCCAGTACTTC
>TRBV2|TRBJ2-6|NA|few
CASSEAYVLTF
TGTGCCAGCAGTGAAGCGTACGTCCTGACTTTC
>TRBV27|TRBJ2-3|NA|once
CASNRGQNTDTQYF
TGTGCCAGCAACCGAGGACAGAACACAGATACGCAGTATTTT
>TRBV11-2|TRBJ2-5|NA|NA
CASSLAGDSRGETQYF
TGTGCCAGCAGCTTAGCCGGGGACTCACGGGGTGAGACCCAGTACTTC
>TRBV5-1|TRBJ2-1|TRBD2|NA
CASSLSGRDRKQFF
TGCGCCAGCAGCTTGAGCGGGAGGGATCGAAAGCAGTTCTTC
>TRBV27|TRBJ2-5|TRBD1|NA
CASSSGQGKETQYF
TGTGCCAGCAGTTCTGGACAGGGGAAAGAGACCCAGTACTTC
>TRBV14|TRBJ1-6|NA|NA
CASSREFYNSPLHF
TGTGCCAGCTCCAGGGAGTTCTATAATTCACCCCTCCACTTT
>TRBV28|TRBJ2-1|NA|few
CASMGGAISYNEQFF
TGTGCCAGCATGGGCGGGGCGATCTCCTACAATGAGCAGTTCTTC
>TRBV2|TRBJ2-5|TRBD2|few
CASKGTSGSREYF
TGTGCCAGCAAAGGGACTAGCGGGAGCCGTGAGTACTTC
>TRBV18|TRBJ1-5|NA|NA
CASSPEGNQPQHF
TGTGCCAGCTCACCAGAGGGCAATCAGCCCCAGCATTTT
>TRBV5-1|TRBJ2-2|NA|NA
CASSLEGISTGELFF
TGCGCCAGCAGCTTGGAGGGTATTAGCACCGGGGAGCTGTTTTTT
>TRBV29-1|TRBJ2-1|NA|few
CSVERTSNEQFF
TGCAGCGTGGAAAGAACTAGCAATGAGCAGTTCTTC
>TRBV4-3|TRBJ2-7|NA|NA
CASSQVGLRYEQYF
TGCGCCAGCAGCCAAGTCGGACTTAGGTACGAGCAGTACTTC
>TRBV29-1|TRBJ2-1|TRBD1|NA
CSVARDRSNEQFF
TGCAGCGTCGCCCGGGACAGAAGCAATGAGCAGTTCTTC
>TRBV5-6|TRBJ2-2|TRBD2|NA
CASSLSLAVHTGELFF
TGTGCCAGCAGCTTGAGCCTAGCGGTGCACACCGGGGAGCTGTTTTTT
>TRBV29-1|TRBJ2-1|TRBD1|NA
CSVLPGQGGGEQFF
TGCAGCGTTCTTCCAGGACAGGGTGGGGGTGAGCAGTTCTTC
>TRBV14|TRBJ2-4|NA|few
CASSHGGNIQYF
TGTGCCAGCAGCCATGGCGGAAACATTCAGTACTTC
>TRBV28|TRBJ2-4|NA|NA
CASSFPPRHGSAKNIQYF
TGTGCCAGCAGTTTCCCCCCACGGCACGGGTCAGCCAAAAACATTCAGTACTTC